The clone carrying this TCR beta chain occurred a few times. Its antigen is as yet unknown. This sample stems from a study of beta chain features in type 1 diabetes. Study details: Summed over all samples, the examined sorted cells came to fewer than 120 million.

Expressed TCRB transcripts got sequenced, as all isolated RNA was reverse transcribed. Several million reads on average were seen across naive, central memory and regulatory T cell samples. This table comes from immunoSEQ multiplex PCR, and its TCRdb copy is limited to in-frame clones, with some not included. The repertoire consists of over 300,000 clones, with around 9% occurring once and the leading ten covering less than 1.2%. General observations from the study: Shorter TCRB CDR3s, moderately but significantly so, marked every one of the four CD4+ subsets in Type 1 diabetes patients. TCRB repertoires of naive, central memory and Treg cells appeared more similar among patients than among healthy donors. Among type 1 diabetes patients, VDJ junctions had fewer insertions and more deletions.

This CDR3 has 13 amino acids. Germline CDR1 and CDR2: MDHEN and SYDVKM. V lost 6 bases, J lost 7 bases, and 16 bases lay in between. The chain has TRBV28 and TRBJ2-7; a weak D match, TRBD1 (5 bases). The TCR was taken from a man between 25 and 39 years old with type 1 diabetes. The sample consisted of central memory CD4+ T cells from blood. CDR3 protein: CASRTEGAREQYF. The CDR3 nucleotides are TGTGCCAGCAGAACTGAAGGGGCCAGAGAGCAGTACTTC.